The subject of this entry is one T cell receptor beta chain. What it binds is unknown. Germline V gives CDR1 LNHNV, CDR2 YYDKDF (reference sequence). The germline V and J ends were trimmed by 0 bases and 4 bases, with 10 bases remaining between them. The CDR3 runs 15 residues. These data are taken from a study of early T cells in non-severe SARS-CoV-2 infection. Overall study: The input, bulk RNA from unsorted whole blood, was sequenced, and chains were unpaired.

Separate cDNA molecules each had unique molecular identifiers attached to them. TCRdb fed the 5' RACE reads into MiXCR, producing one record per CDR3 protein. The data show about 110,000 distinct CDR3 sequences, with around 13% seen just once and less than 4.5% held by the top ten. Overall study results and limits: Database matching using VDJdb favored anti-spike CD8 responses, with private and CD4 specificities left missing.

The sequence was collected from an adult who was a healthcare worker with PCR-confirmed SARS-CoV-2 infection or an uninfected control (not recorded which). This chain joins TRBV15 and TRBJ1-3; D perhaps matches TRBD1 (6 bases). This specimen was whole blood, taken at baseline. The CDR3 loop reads CATSREGAAGNTIYF. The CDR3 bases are TGTGCCACCAGCAGAGAGGGGGCAGCCGGAAACACCATATATTTT.